This entry lists 14 T cell receptor beta chains sequenced from one sample in a study of blood T cells in healthy people across ages. A second PCR, run for about 6 to 11 cycles, used a sample-barcoded 5' primer plus a J-beta primer mix. TCRdb reanalysed the 5' RACE reads using MiXCR and keeps one entry per CDR3 protein. The sample includes some 1,800,000 distinct CDR3 sequences, 39% of them seen just once. Sequencing was done on a sample of blood. The receptors derive from a human donor in good health.

The rearrangement links TRBV10-3 to TRBJ1-2, with 7 bases identical to TRBD1. Germline-derived CDR1 and CDR2 are ENHRY and SYGVKD. This CDR3 has 16 residues. V lost 0 bases and J lost 4; bases outside the gene matches: 8. The CDR3 protein is CAISESQGQQLYGYTF. In DNA, the CDR3 is TGTGCCATCAGTGAGTCACAGGGACAGCAACTCTATGGCTACACCTTC.

A few counts support this clonotype. This chain joins TRBV9 and TRBJ1-2; 7 bases align to TRBD1. Germline lookup yields CDR1 SGDLS and CDR2 YYNGEE. This CDR3 contains 15 residues. Unmatched junction bases numbered 12, after V lost 3 bases and J lost 7 bases. The CDR3 DNA reads TGTGCCAGCAGCGCAGGCCAGAGACAGGGATTTGGCTACACCTTC. Amino acid sequence: CASSAGQRQGFGYTF.

The chain carries TRBV7-9 and TRBJ2-1, with 8 bases that match TRBD2. Germline V lookup: CDR1 SEHNR, CDR2 FQNEAQ (reference sequence). The CDR3 consists of 15 residues. V lost 6 bases, J lost 6 bases, and 10 bases stayed unmatched. The CDR3 loop is CASSTLAGRINEQFF. In nucleotides, the CDR3 is TGTGCCAGCAGTACCTTAGCGGGGCGAATCAATGAGCAGTTCTTC. The variable domain in full, with the rest retrieved from reference TRBV7-9 and TRBJ2-1, is DTGVSQNPRHKITKRGQNVTFRCDPISEHNRLYWYRQTLGQGPEFLTYFQNEAQLEKSRLLSDRFSAERPKGSFSTLEIQRTEQGDSAMYLCASSTLAGRINEQFFGPGTRLTVL.

The V and J genes are TRBV7-2 and TRBJ1-2; D unresolved. Between the trimmed V and J ends, which lost 5 bases and 2 bases, there was a span of 9 bases. Germline V gene sequence: CDR1 SGHTA, CDR2 FQGNSA. There are 13 residues in the CDR3. CDR3 nucleotide sequence: TGTGCCAGCAGCCCACCTGAGAACTATGGCTACACCTTC. It translates to CASSPPENYGYTF. The full variable domain, with the rest looked up from reference TRBV7-2 and TRBJ1-2, is GAGVSQSPSNKVTEKGKDVELRCDPISGHTALYWYRQSLGQGLEFLIYFQGNSAPDKSGLPSDRFSAERTGGSVSTLTIQRTQQEDSAVYLCASSPPENYGYTFGSGTRLTVV.

The genes are TRBV9 and TRBJ2-7; tentatively, D is TRBD1 (5 bases). In germline, CDR1 is SGDLS, CDR2 YYNGEE. V lost 0 bases to trimming and J lost 3 bases, with 13 bases between them. The CDR3 consists of 15 residues. CDR3: CASSVATANYYEQYF. The CDR3 nucleotides are TGTGCCAGCAGCGTAGCGACAGCAAACTACTACGAGCAGTACTTC. The whole variable domain, filled in from reference TRBV9 and TRBJ2-7, reads DSGVTQTPKHLITATGQRVTLRCSPRSGDLSVYWYQQSLDQGLQFLIQYYNGEERAKGNILERFSAQQFPDLHSELNLSSLELGDSALYFCASSVATANYYEQYFGPGTRLTVT.

The chain is built from TRBV4-3 and TRBJ1-1; 7 bases fit TRBD1. V lost 3 bases, J lost 4 bases, and 8 bases stayed unmatched. From germline, CDR1 is LGHNA and CDR2 YSLEER. The CDR3 covers 15 residues. The CDR3 loop is CASSQVSRGGTEAFF. Here the CDR3 DNA reads TGCGCCAGCAGCCAGGTTAGCAGGGGGGGCACTGAAGCTTTCTTT.

This clonotype was picked up a small number of times. The gene calls are TRBV20-1 and TRBJ1-2; D not certain. CDR3 size: 15 residues. CDR1 DFQATT and CDR2 SNEGSKA come from the germline V gene (reference sequence). Trimming took off 0 bases at V and 5 bases at J, with 16 bases between the two ends. For the CDR3, the DNA is TGCAGTGCTAGAGAAGTTCCCCGGGATTCTTATGGCTACACCTTC. It codes for CSAREVPRDSYGYTF.

Only a few counts were recorded for this clonotype. This sequence joins TRBV10-3 and TRBJ2-5; D uncertain. The germline V gene encodes CDR1 ENHRY and CDR2 SYGVKD. The V gene lost 6 bases and the J gene lost 2 bases, with 13 bases spanning the gap. This CDR3 is built from 14 residues. CDR3 coding DNA: TGTGCCATCAGAGGACGGGCAGATCAAGAGACCCAGTACTTC. Its translation: CAIRGRADQETQYF.

This chain joins TRBV7-2 and TRBJ2-5; TRBD1 might be the D (5 bases). This CDR3 spans 14 amino acids. The V gene lost 4 bases and the J gene lost 5 bases, with 14 bases spanning the gap. Per the germline V gene, CDR1 is SGHTA and CDR2 is FQGNSA. Here the CDR3 DNA reads TGTGCCAGCAGCTGGCCGAGCAGGGCTGAGACCCAGTACTTC. Amino acids: CASSWPSRAETQYF. The full variable domain, rest sourced from reference TRBV7-2 and TRBJ2-5, is GAGVSQSPSNKVTEKGKDVELRCDPISGHTALYWYRQSLGQGLEFLIYFQGNSAPDKSGLPSDRFSAERTGGSVSTLTIQRTQQEDSAVYLCASSWPSRAETQYFGPGTRLLVL.

V is TRBV20-1 and J is TRBJ2-1, with TRBD2 matching over 7 bases. V gave up 5 bases and J gave up 6 bases; unmatched junction bases: 7. Germline V gives CDR1 DFQATT, CDR2 SNEGSKA (reference sequence). The CDR3 runs 13 residues. CDR3 in amino acids: CSAVRREGNEQFF. CDR3 DNA: TGCAGTGCTGTAAGAAGGGAGGGCAATGAGCAGTTCTTC.

This clonotype was recorded many times. The chain employs TRBV6-2 or TRBV6-3 and TRBJ2-7, with D possibly being TRBD1 (5 bases). The CDR3 runs to 15 residues. Germline CDR1 reads MNHEY; CDR2 reads SVGEGT. Trimming cost V 5 bases and J 2 bases, with 16 bases left between them. The CDR3 reads CASSPLRQPTYEQYF. The CDR3 nucleotides read TGTGCCAGCAGTCCTCTACGACAGCCAACCTACGAGCAGTACTTC.

This rearrangement joins TRBV20-1 to TRBJ2-3; 9 nucleotides agree with TRBD1. V trimming: 1 base; J trimming: 9 bases; junction bases outside the gene matches: 11. Per germline, CDR1 DFQATT and CDR2 SNEGSKA (reference sequence). The CDR3 is 15 residues long. The CDR3: CSARGGTGLQATQYF. For the CDR3, the DNA is TGCAGTGCTAGAGGAGGGACAGGGCTACAGGCAACGCAGTATTTT.

The J gene is TRBJ2-4, the V gene TRBV27; D tentatively reads TRBD1 or TRBD2 (7 bases each). With 3 bases removed from V and 13 bases from J, the gap between germline ends came to 22 bases. Germline CDR1 reads MNHEY; CDR2 reads SMNVEV (reference sequence). The CDR3 covers 15 residues. CDR3 nucleotide sequence: TGTGCCAGCAGTTTGTGGCAGGGGGGGAACAATGAGCAGTACTTC. It is translated as CASSLWQGGNNEQYF.

V and J are TRBV12-3 or TRBV12-4 and TRBJ1-2, with D unclear. V lost 2 bases to trimming and J lost 6 bases, with 7 bases between them. The CDR3 is made up of 12 amino acids. The CDR3 DNA reads TGTGCCAGCAGTTTATGGGGTAATGGCTACACCTTC. This codes for CASSLWGNGYTF.